A selection of T cell receptor beta chains follows, all from one sample in a study of blood T cell repertoires in COVID-19. The repertoire was sequenced with immunoSEQ multiplex PCR; TCRdb's copy has only in-frame clones and lacks some. The data hold under 300,000 clones, with 70% to 85% observed a single time. Sequencing was done on a sample of peripheral blood. These receptors were collected from a woman older than 75 with active or convalescent COVID-19. CDR3s include the opening cysteine and the closing phenylalanine or tryptophan. The D gene is left open where the match is weak. Size tells how often a clone was seen (once, few, many) or the class of an expanded clone, and some rows leave it out.

clone size	D gene	V gene	J gene	CDR3 protein	CDR3 DNA
NA	NA	TRBV28	TRBJ2-1	CASSTQGTQRYNEQFF	TGTGCCAGCAGTACCCAGGGGACGCAACGATACAATGAGCAGTTCTTC
NA	NA	TRBV7-2	TRBJ1-3	CASSLQGSGNTIYF	TGTGCCAGCAGCTTACAGGGCTCTGGAAACACCATATATTTT
NA	NA	TRBV7-9	TRBJ2-1	CASSLGVGGPSNEQFF	TGTGCCAGCAGCTTAGGTGTCGGGGGGCCGTCCAATGAGCAGTTCTTC
NA	NA	TRBV14	TRBJ2-7	CASSPSSYEQYF	TGTGCCAGCAGCCCGAGCTCCTACGAGCAGTACTTC
NA	TRBD1	TRBV7-9	TRBJ1-2	CASSFLTQGGNYGYTF	TGTGCCAGCAGCTTCTTGACCCAGGGGGGCAACTATGGCTACACCTTC
NA	NA	TRBV30	TRBJ2-2	CAWSLLRGELFF	TGTGCCTGGAGTCTACTGCGGGGGGAGCTGTTTTTT
NA	TRBD1	TRBV2	TRBJ1-1	CASSEGTGNTEAFF	TGTGCCAGCAGCGAGGGGACAGGGAACACTGAAGCTTTCTTT
NA	TRBD1	TRBV6-6	TRBJ2-7	CASSKDRGRYEQYF	TGTGCCAGCAGTAAGGACAGGGGGCGCTACGAGCAGTACTTC
NA	NA	TRBV27	TRBJ1-2	CASSFLVQGGDGYTF	TGTGCCAGCAGTTTTCTGGTGCAGGGAGGCGATGGCTACACCTTC
NA	NA	TRBV15	TRBJ1-5	CATSRVEGQPQHF	TGTGCCACCAGCAGAGTAGAGGGTCAGCCCCAGCATTTT
NA	TRBD1	TRBV28	TRBJ1-2	CASSFPGTGEVYGYTF	TGTGCCAGCAGTTTCCCCGGGACAGGGGAAGTCTATGGCTACACCTTC
NA	TRBD2	TRBV27	TRBJ2-3	CASSSSAGVRTDTQYF	TGTGCCAGCAGTTCGTCGGCGGGGGTACGCACAGATACGCAGTATTTT
NA	NA	TRBV2	TRBJ1-4	CASSAADEKLFF	TGTGCCAGCAGTGCTGCGGATGAAAAACTGTTTTTT
few	TRBD2	TRBV5-1	TRBJ2-7	CASSASWTSDYEQYF	TGCGCCAGCTCTGCTAGCTGGACTAGCGACTACGAGCAGTACTTC
few	NA	TRBV6-5	TRBJ2-1	CASNGGNSYNEQFF	TGTGCCAGCAATGGCGGTAACTCCTACAATGAGCAGTTCTTC
NA	NA	TRBV19	TRBJ1-5	CASSIVGGDQPQHF	TGTGCCAGTAGTATAGTTGGGGGGGATCAGCCCCAGCATTTT
NA	TRBD1	TRBV19	TRBJ2-5	CASTATTGKQETQYF	TGTGCCAGTACCGCAACGACAGGGAAACAAGAGACCCAGTACTTC
NA	TRBD2	TRBV9	TRBJ2-2	CASSEISGRGTGELFF	TGTGCCAGCAGCGAGATTAGCGGGAGGGGCACCGGGGAGCTGTTTTTT
NA	NA	TRBV29-1	TRBJ2-5	CSVEFGLAGDQETQYF	TGCAGCGTTGAATTCGGATTGGCAGGCGATCAAGAGACCCAGTACTTC
NA	NA	TRBV5-6	TRBJ1-2	CASSIRQWDYGYTF	TGTGCCAGCAGCATAAGACAGTGGGACTATGGCTACACCTTC
NA	NA	TRBV6-6	TRBJ1-1	CASNFPEAFF	TGTGCCAGCAACTTCCCTGAAGCTTTCTTT
NA	TRBD2	TRBV5-4	TRBJ2-1	CASSSTLTSGSYNEQFF	TGTGCCAGCAGCTCCACCCTGACTAGCGGTAGCTACAATGAGCAGTTCTTC
NA	NA	TRBV19	TRBJ2-5	CASHKGDRLGETQYF	TGTGCCAGTCACAAAGGCGACAGGCTCGGGGAGACCCAGTACTTC
NA	NA	TRBV24-1	TRBJ2-2	CATSASARRGYTGELFF	TGTGCCACCAGTGCCTCCGCGCGGCGGGGATACACCGGGGAGCTGTTTTTT
NA	NA	TRBV30	TRBJ2-5	CAWSVGGGETQYF	TGTGCCTGGAGTGTTGGAGGAGGGGAGACCCAGTACTTC
NA	NA	TRBV29-1	TRBJ2-1	CSVYLGYNEQFF	TGCAGCGTTTACCTAGGTTACAATGAGCAGTTCTTC
once	NA	TRBV28	TRBJ1-1	CASLVSRQSQAFF	TGTGCCAGCCTTGTCTCTAGACAGTCGCAAGCTTTCTTT
NA	NA	TRBV4-1	TRBJ1-2	CASSQGGGASSYGYTF	TGCGCCAGCAGCCAAGGTGGGGGGGCCTCCTCCTATGGCTACACCTTC
NA	NA	TRBV5-1	TRBJ1-4	CASSPRGATEKLFF	TGCGCCAGCAGCCCGCGGGGGGCGACTGAAAAACTGTTTTTT
NA	NA	TRBV6-5	TRBJ2-1	CASSYLQEYNEQFF	TGTGCCAGCAGTTACTTACAGGAGTACAATGAGCAGTTCTTC
NA	NA	TRBV4-1	TRBJ1-1	CASSQGRGRPENTEAFF	TGCGCCAGCAGCCAAGGGAGGGGCCGTCCAGAGAACACTGAAGCTTTCTTT
once	NA	TRBV11-2	TRBJ1-5	CASSFRGDQPQHF	TGTGCCAGCAGCTTCAGGGGAGATCAGCCCCAGCATTTT
NA	NA	TRBV21-1	TRBJ2-3	CASSKMGVCVGGLSTDTQYF	TGTGCCAGCAGCAAAATGGGTGTTTGTGTCGGGGGGCTAAGCACAGATACGCAGTATTTT
NA	NA	TRBV21-1	TRBJ1-6	CASSKLTGRKCNSPLHF	TGTGCCAGCAGCAAATTAACGGGAAGGAAATGTAATTCACCCCTCCACTTT
NA	NA	TRBV4-1	TRBJ2-2	CASSQGRGGELFF	TGCGCCAGCAGCCAAGGCCGGGGCGGGGAGCTGTTTTTT
NA	TRBD1	TRBV24-1	TRBJ1-6	CATSDVTGTGGSPLHF	TGTGCCACCAGTGATGTCACCGGGACAGGGGGATCACCCCTCCACTTT
NA	NA	TRBV5-4	TRBJ1-1	CASSLANGATEAFF	TGTGCCAGCAGCTTGGCCAATGGGGCCACTGAAGCTTTCTTT
NA	TRBD1	TRBV19	TRBJ1-2	CASSKPGQGNYGYTF	TGTGCCAGTAGCAAACCGGGACAGGGTAACTATGGCTACACCTTC
once	NA	TRBV19	TRBJ1-5	CASTPRDIFDQPQHF	TGTGCCAGTACCCCCCGGGACATTTTCGATCAGCCCCAGCATTTT
few	TRBD1	TRBV28	TRBJ1-5	CASSLPLLRDRNQPQHF	TGTGCCAGCAGTTTGCCCCTGCTAAGGGACAGGAATCAGCCCCAGCATTTT
NA	TRBD2	TRBV18	TRBJ2-1	CASSRMSGIAGVDNEQFF	TGTGCCAGCTCACGCATGAGTGGGATAGCGGGAGTGGACAATGAGCAGTTCTTC
NA	TRBD1	TRBV18	TRBJ1-4	CASSPATGAANEKLFF	TGTGCCAGCTCACCAGCGACAGGGGCGGCTAATGAAAAACTGTTTTTT
NA	NA	TRBV6-5	TRBJ2-7	CASLQNYEQYF	TGTGCCAGTCTACAGAACTACGAGCAGTACTTC